Included here is one TCR beta chain sequence, with context. This clonotype was seen a handful of times. Its specific antigen is unknown. No clone much larger than this one lies a single base away; base qualities are absent. The data were obtained in a study of human T cells and chemical hapten exposure (dated by TCRdb to the early 2020s). Regarding the research as a whole: For sensitization, 2% DPC in acetone was applied to a roughly 2 cm by roughly 2 cm area of upper inner arm skin. Libraries were combined into a pool for sequencing, and differences in TCR yield between samples came mainly from small differences in library volumes within the pool. Roughly 30 alopecia patients gave blood for TCR sequencing at one to four time points (pre-sensitization, 2, 6 and 24 weeks). In alopecia patients, the study followed how the peripheral blood TCR repertoire changed in vivo over primary and secondary sensitization to diphenylcyclopropenone (DPC), a hapten. The mostly female patient cohort included alopecia areata with under or over 50% scalp involvement, alopecia totalis and alopecia universalis. Patch tests used Finn chambers with 0.01% DPC on the upper back, scored after 6 days by International Contact Dermatitis Research Group standards. Patients additionally received weekly therapeutic DPC doses to the scalp throughout the roughly 26-week study period. Patient blood was sampled pre-sensitization (week 0) and at 2, 6 and about 24 weeks after DPC sensitization.

Read against the paper, the sample's time point label means: patch test 3, about 24 weeks after DPC sensitization. The sample's treatment or condition label, decoded: therapeutic diphenylcyclopropenone sensitization with weekly scalp DPC. At every patch-test visit, the blood draw took place before the patch test was put on. To be eligible, patients had to be aged 18 to 70, diagnosed with alopecia and judged suitable for DPC therapy, while pregnant patients were excluded. Total RNA was isolated from unfractionated whole blood collected in Tempus Blood RNA tubes. Libraries were prepared through RACE. Data came from a NextSeq 500. Library preparation attached unique molecular identifiers to individual cDNA molecules for quantitative, reproducible TCR counting. Both TCR alpha and TCR beta chains were sequenced from each blood RNA sample. As for the authors' bioinformatics: A median of roughly 98,000 TCRs per sample was observed, with a range of roughly 20,000 to 750,000. V, J and CDR3 annotation of the TCR reads was carried out using the Decombinator software suite. To make PS versus PT1 abundance plots, every sample was subsampled to the same number of TCRs (28,000). TCRs were defined as expanded if absent before sensitization and observed at least eight times at the 2-week time point. In TCRdb, the public reads were trimmed at Q25 with fastp and aligned with MiXCR, with productive beta chains retained. Duplicate CDR3 protein sequences are folded into a single record with the most common DNA and genes. TCRdb, not the original authors, processed these V and J calls. For this sample the table gives about 170,000 distinct CDR3 sequences, of which around 30% were detected only once. The ten largest clones take up 2.1% of the sample.

Deletion took 4 bases off V and 1 base off J, with a span of 14 bases between the germline ends. The germline V gene specifies MNHEY as CDR1 and SVGEGT as CDR2. The CDR3 goes from the cysteine to the phenylalanine over 16 residues. Only the CDR3 region is kept as DNA, spanning 48 bases read in frame from base 1. Study-level results and caveats: Repeated subsampling changed both the strength of the expansion versus patch-test correlation and the threshold at which the correlation became significant. DPC sensitization did not change how many TCRs were above 1 in 1000 frequency, and no evidence was found of alterations in global repertoire structure. Because all patients had alopecia, a presumed autoimmune disease, the immune response of the patients might differ from that of healthy individuals. Expanded TCRs formed significantly more large CDR3 similarity clusters than pre-sensitization or healthy control sets, consistent with antigen-driven responses. The number of PT1 expanded TCRs positively correlated with patch test score, significant at thresholds 8, 16 and 32 but not 4.

The rearranged segments are TRBV6-2 or TRBV6-3 and TRBJ1-5, and possibly TRBD1, on 6 matching bases. The sequence was obtained from a woman between 18 and 29 years old with alopecia areata. Some clones in this sample may be carry-over from other donors' samples. Sequences were derived from whole blood, sampled in connection with sensitization to the hapten diphenylcyclopropenone (DPC). The CDR3 region has the sequence CASSWPGQGSNQPQHF. The DNA sequence is TGTGCCAGCAGTTGGCCGGGACAAGGGAGCAATCAGCCCCAGCATTTT.